The 21 T cell receptor beta chains below come from one sample, sequenced in a study of beta chain features in type 1 diabetes (dated by TCRdb to 2016 to 2018). The library was built by means of the immunoSEQ multiplex PCR assay. The entire amount of isolated RNA was reverse transcribed using the High Capacity cDNA Reverse Transcription Kit, so the sequenced TCRB transcripts were expressed ones. What TCRdb holds here is the immuneACCESS table cut down to in-frame rearrangements. Part of the clones is not present; checked against another copy, under half of the missing clones reflect an unresolved V gene, and the others are unexplained. Here the sample has more than 350,000 clones; about an eighth occur a single time. The top ten hold less than 0.06% of the sample. The sequenced material came from naive CD4+ T cells from blood. What the cell subset or site label conveys for this sample: true naive CD4+ T cells. The receptors originated from a woman aged 18-35 years in good health.

The chain combines TRBV9 with TRBJ1-2; D might be TRBD1 (5 bases). This CDR3 region has 14 residues. CDR1 and CDR2 (germline): SGDLS, YYNGEE. The germline V and J ends were trimmed by 0 bases and 3 bases, with 9 bases remaining between them. The CDR3 loop reads CASSVAWGDYGYTF. The CDR3 nucleotides read TGTGCCAGCAGCGTAGCTTGGGGGGACTATGGCTACACCTTC.

The chain recombines TRBV2 with TRBJ2-5; D is unclear. V was cut by 10 bases and J by 5 bases, with 17 bases left in between. The germline V gene has CDR1 SNHLY and CDR2 FYNNEI. This CDR3 has 13 amino acids. The CDR3 loop reads CATSRVPGETQYF. For the CDR3, the DNA is TGTGCCACCTCTCGGGTCCCCGGGGAGACCCAGTACTTC.

This clone was counted at least ten times. V usage is TRBV15 and J usage is TRBJ1-6; D may be TRBD1 (5 bases). CDR1 LNHNV and CDR2 YYDKDF come from the germline V gene (reference sequence). V was pared by 3 bases and J by 7 bases, with 10 bases between. This CDR3 is 14 amino acids long. The CDR3 spells CATSREGLNSPLHF. CDR3 DNA: TGTGCCACCAGCAGGGAGGGACTCAATTCACCCCTCCACTTT.

This clone was seen a handful of times. J is TRBJ2-2 and V is TRBV28, with a possible D match to TRBD1 (6 bases). Germline loops: CDR1 MDHEN, CDR2 SYDVKM. The CDR3 is 13 amino acids. Between the trimmed V and J ends, which lost 7 bases and 3 bases, there was a span of 9 bases. The CDR3 DNA reads as TGTGCCAGCAAACAGGGATACACCGGGGAGCTGTTTTTT. Its translation is CASKQGYTGELFF.

This clone was seen only a few times. V and J are TRBV5-1 and TRBJ2-4; D perhaps matches TRBD1 (6 bases). The ends were cut back, 1 base at V and 8 bases at J, with 10 bases in the middle. The CDR3 runs 13 residues. Germline loops: CDR1 SGHRS, CDR2 YFSETQ. CDR3 amino acids: CASSLTGWDIQYF. CDR3 DNA sequence: TGCGCCAGCAGCTTGACAGGGTGGGACATTCAGTACTTC.

V usage is TRBV7-2 and J usage is TRBJ2-3; a weak D match, TRBD2 (5 bases). The CDR3 runs 14 residues. The V end lost 2 bases, the J end lost 4 bases, and 10 bases lay between the germline ends. Germline CDR1 is SGHTA and CDR2 is FQGNSA. CDR3 loop: CASSLRRAADTQYF. The DNA for the CDR3 is TGTGCCAGCAGCTTAAGGCGGGCTGCAGATACGCAGTATTTT.

This clone appeared a few times. The rearrangement joins TRBV7-2 to TRBJ2-7; 10 bases map to TRBD2. J gave up 1 base and V 3 bases, and 0 bases lay outside the gene matches. Germline assignment: CDR1 SGHTA and CDR2 FQGNSA. The CDR3 loop spans 14 amino acids. The CDR3 DNA reads as TGTGCCAGCAGCTTTAGCGGGGGGTCCTACGAGCAGTACGTC. This gives the protein CASSFSGGSYEQYV.

This clone was seen more than once but under ten times. The V and J genes are TRBV11-3 and TRBJ1-1; tentative D call: TRBD1 (5 bases). The CDR3 covers 13 residues. Looked up from germline, CDR1 is SGHNT and CDR2 is YENEEA. Trimming removed 6 bases at V and 4 bases at J, with 12 bases between. The CDR3 protein is CASRRHGGTEAFF. The CDR3 DNA reads TGTGCCAGCAGACGCCACGGGGGCACTGAAGCTTTCTTT.

This clone was picked up a small number of times. The chain carries TRBV9 and TRBJ2-1; no clear D. Trimming took 4 bases from V and 5 from J, leaving 16 bases between them. The CDR3 loop spans 15 amino acids. Germline CDR1 is SGDLS and CDR2 is YYNGEE. The chain's CDR3 is CASSSVVQAHNEQFF. CDR3 bases: TGTGCCAGCAGCTCGGTCGTCCAGGCCCACAATGAGCAGTTCTTC.

The J gene is TRBJ1-4, the V gene TRBV4-3; no reliable D call. Trimming left V 2 bases short and J 8 bases short, with 12 bases between. This CDR3 region has 14 residues. Looked up from germline, CDR1 is LGHNA and CDR2 is YSLEER. This CDR3 reads CASSQFGVDEKLFF. CDR3 coding DNA: TGCGCCAGCAGCCAATTTGGGGTTGACGAAAAACTGTTTTTT.

The chain employs TRBV4-1 and TRBJ2-7, with D unclear. Trimming stripped 1 base from V and 3 bases from J, with 13 bases between. This CDR3 spans 15 amino acids. Germline V gene data show CDR1 as MGHRA and CDR2 as YSYEKL. Written as DNA, the CDR3 is TGCGCCAGCAGCCAAGTAGGGAAACAGCTCTACGAGCAGTACGTC. This encodes CASSQVGKQLYEQYV.

Remarks on this clone: The sample holds other DNA sequences that translate to the same CDR3. The J gene is TRBJ2-5, the V gene TRBV7-2; weak D call: TRBD2 (6 bases). The germline V and J ends were trimmed by 1 base and 0 bases, with 6 bases remaining between them. The germline CDR1 and CDR2 sequences are SGHTA and FQGNSA. The CDR3 totals 14 residues. CDR3 protein: CASSLGGNQETQYF. The DNA for the CDR3 is TGTGCCAGCAGCTTAGGCGGGAACCAAGAGACCCAGTACTTC.

The chain couples TRBV25-1 to TRBJ1-2, with 9 positions matching TRBD1. Per germline, CDR1 MGHDK and CDR2 SYGVNS. V lost 7 bases, J lost 5 bases, and 11 bases stayed unmatched. This CDR3 spans 15 amino acids. The CDR3 spells CASTTGGGGSYGYTF. The CDR3 DNA follows: TGTGCCAGCACAACAGGGGGCGGAGGTTCGTATGGCTACACCTTC.

There are a few counts of this clone. The gene calls are TRBV29-1 and TRBJ1-1; D gene ambiguous. Trimming shortened V by 3 bases and J by 1 base, and 3 bases separated the two germline ends. Germline V gene data show CDR1 as SQVTM and CDR2 as ANQGSEA. The CDR3 spans 11 residues. The CDR3 coding sequence is TGCAGCGTTGACTCGAACACTGAAGCTTTCTTT. It translates to CSVDSNTEAFF.

This clone was picked up a small number of times. The chain has TRBV4-3 and TRBJ2-1; 14 bases fit TRBD2. V dropped 0 bases and J dropped 7; count of bases not matched to a gene: 5. This CDR3 comprises 17 residues. CDR1 is LGHNA and CDR2 is YSLEER in the germline V gene. In DNA form, the CDR3 reads TGCGCCAGCAGCCAAGATGGATGGACTAGCGGGAGGAATGAGCAGTTCTTC. Translating gives CASSQDGWTSGRNEQFF.

This clone was observed a few times. The genes are TRBV28 and TRBJ1-4; no reliable D call. The germline V and J ends were trimmed by 7 bases and 0 bases, with 12 bases remaining between them. Germline CDR1 reads MDHEN; CDR2 reads SYDVKM. This CDR3 is 15 amino acids long. In DNA form, the CDR3 reads TGTGCCAGCAATTGGGAGGGAACAACTAATGAAAAACTGTTTTTT. Residues: CASNWEGTTNEKLFF. Combining the CDR3 with reference TRBV28 and TRBJ1-4 gives the whole variable domain DVKVTQSSRYLVKRTGEKVFLECVQDMDHENMFWYRQDPGLGLRLIYFSYDVKMKEKGDIPEGYSVSREKKERFSLILESASTNQTSMYLCASNWEGTTNEKLFFGSGTQLSVL.

The chain uses TRBV28 and TRBJ2-7; possibly TRBD2 for D (6 bases). This CDR3 is 16 amino acids long. Trimming pared 5 bases from V and 2 bases from J, leaving 19 bases between. The germline V gene encodes CDR1 MDHEN and CDR2 SYDVKM. In DNA form, the CDR3 reads TGTGCCAGCAGTCCCACGGCGGGGTACCGGACCTACGAGCAGTACGTC. It translates to CASSPTAGYRTYEQYV.

The rearrangement uses TRBV29-1 and TRBJ1-1; perhaps TRBD1 as D (5 bases). The CDR3 totals 13 residues. CDR1 and CDR2 from the germline V gene are SQVTM and ANQGSEA. Trimming left V 4 bases short and J 4 bases short, with 13 bases between. CDR3 amino acids: CSVVRQGSTEAFF. The DNA of the CDR3 is TGCAGCGTTGTGCGGCAGGGTAGCACTGAAGCTTTCTTT.

This clone occurred a few times. Different DNA sequences within this sample yield the same CDR3. The gene calls are TRBV7-9 and TRBJ2-3; TRBD1 matches 8 bases. The CDR3 contains 15 residues. Trimming removed 0 bases from V and 2 bases from J; junction bases left unmatched: 1. Germline V gives CDR1 SEHNR, CDR2 FQNEAQ (reference sequence). The CDR3 nucleotides are TGTGCCAGCAGCTTAGCGGGACAGGACACAGATACGCAGTATTTT. Translated, it gives CASSLAGQDTDTQYF.

The chain has TRBV7-9 and TRBJ1-4; TRBD1 is a possible D gene (5 bases). The length of the CDR3 is 14 residues. Deletions cut 5 bases from V and 8 bases from J, with 15 bases between. Germline V lookup: CDR1 SEHNR, CDR2 FQNEAQ (reference sequence). The CDR3 DNA follows: TGTGCCAGCAGCCCGCCGGGGCTGGGAGAAAAACTGTTTTTT. Residues: CASSPPGLGEKLFF.

This clone has just a few counts. The gene calls are TRBV6-6 and TRBJ2-2; no firm D call. CDR1 MNHNY and CDR2 SVGAGI come from the germline V gene (reference sequence). The CDR3 runs 12 residues. V lost 2 bases and J 2 bases, leaving 0 bases between the germline ends. The CDR3 loop is CASSYNTGELFF. The CDR3 region has the DNA TGTGCCAGCAGTTACAACACCGGGGAGCTGTTTTTT.